These T cell receptor beta chains were read from a single sample in a study of vaccination and CD4 T cells after COVID-19. TCRdb re-called the PCR reads with MiXCR, one entry per CDR3 protein. The sample holds 20,000 to 25,000 distinct CDR3 sequences; under 65% are singletons and the top ten take about 14%. No antigen has been identified for these receptors. Sample: CD4+ T cells from blood, cultured in vitro, taken after SARS-CoV-2 vaccination. The receptor source for this set is a human donor who received a COVID-19 vaccine. The CDR3 runs from the conserved cysteine through the conserved F or W. A D gene is named only where the DNA matches it firmly. Size is stated for part of the rows, as once, few or many counts, or as a class when the clone is expanded.

size	V	D	J	DNA	CDR3
.	TRBV3-1	TRBD2	TRBJ2-5	TGTGCCAGCAGCCAAAGCGGGGGGGCAGGACAAGAGACCCAGTACTTC	CASSQSGGAGQETQYF
.	TRBV5-4	.	TRBJ1-2	TGTGCCAGCAGCTTGGACAGGCTTAACTATGGCTACACCTTC	CASSLDRLNYGYTF
few	TRBV19	TRBD1	TRBJ1-5	TGTGCCAGTAGTATCAGGGGAATTGACAGGGCAAATCAGCCCCAGCATTTT	CASSIRGIDRANQPQHF
.	TRBV10-2	.	TRBJ1-6	TGCGCCAGCAGGGCACAGGGATCCTATAATTCACCCCTCCACTTT	CASRAQGSYNSPLHF
.	TRBV5-1	.	TRBJ2-4	TGCGCCAGCAGCTTGGGAGTAGACCTAGCCAAAAACATTCAGTACTTC	CASSLGVDLAKNIQYF
.	TRBV29-1	.	TRBJ1-2	TGCAGCGTTGAGCTCGATGGCTACACCTTC	CSVELDGYTF
.	TRBV7-9	TRBD1	TRBJ2-7	TGTGCCAGCAGCCTAACCGGGACAGTCCACGAGCAGTACTTC	CASSLTGTVHEQYF
.	TRBV20-1	TRBD1	TRBJ1-2	TGCAGTGCTAGAGTCCTTGGACAGGGAGGATATGGCTACACCTTC	CSARVLGQGGYGYTF
.	TRBV10-3	.	TRBJ2-3	TGTGCCATCAGAAACAGGGCCGATACGCAGTATTTT	CAIRNRADTQYF
few	TRBV20-1	.	TRBJ1-5	TGCAGTGCTAGATTAGCCGATTATAGCAATCAGCCCCAGCATTTT	CSARLADYSNQPQHF
.	TRBV6-5	TRBD1	TRBJ2-2	TGTGCCAGCAGTTCAGACTACCGGGACAGGGGACTCACCGGGGAGCTGTTTTTT	CASSSDYRDRGLTGELFF
few	TRBV5-1	.	TRBJ1-2	TGCGCCAGCAGCCCGGGGTCGAGGGCGGGGAGCTATGGCTACACCTTC	CASSPGSRAGSYGYTF
.	TRBV5-1	.	TRBJ2-5	TGCGCCAGCAGCTTGTGGGGAGAGACCCAGTACTTC	CASSLWGETQYF
.	TRBV20-1	TRBD2	TRBJ2-1	TGCAGTGCCGGAGATACACACTTAGCGGGGGCACCGTACAATGAGCAGTTCTTC	CSAGDTHLAGAPYNEQFF
.	TRBV6-1	TRBD1	TRBJ1-5	TGTGCCAGCAGACGCGGGGGACAGGGGGCAGGACCCCAGCATTTT	CASRRGGQGAGPQHF
.	TRBV7-2	.	TRBJ2-7	TGTGCCAGCAGCGGCGGACAGCAGAACTACGAGCAGTACTTC	CASSGGQQNYEQYF
.	TRBV3-1	.	TRBJ1-2	TGTGCCAGCAGCCCCGCTCGGGGGTGGTATGGCTACACCTTC	CASSPARGWYGYTF
.	TRBV10-3	.	TRBJ2-3	TGTGCCATCAGTGACTGGAGAGGAAGCACAGATACGCAGTATTTT	CAISDWRGSTDTQYF
few	TRBV24-1	TRBD1	TRBJ2-5	TGTGCCACCAGTGACAAGACGGACAGGGTAATGTTCGAGACCCAGTACTTC	CATSDKTDRVMFETQYF
once	TRBV14	TRBD1	TRBJ1-2	TGTGCCAGCAGACCGACAGGGAGTAGCTATGGCTACACCTTC	CASRPTGSSYGYTF